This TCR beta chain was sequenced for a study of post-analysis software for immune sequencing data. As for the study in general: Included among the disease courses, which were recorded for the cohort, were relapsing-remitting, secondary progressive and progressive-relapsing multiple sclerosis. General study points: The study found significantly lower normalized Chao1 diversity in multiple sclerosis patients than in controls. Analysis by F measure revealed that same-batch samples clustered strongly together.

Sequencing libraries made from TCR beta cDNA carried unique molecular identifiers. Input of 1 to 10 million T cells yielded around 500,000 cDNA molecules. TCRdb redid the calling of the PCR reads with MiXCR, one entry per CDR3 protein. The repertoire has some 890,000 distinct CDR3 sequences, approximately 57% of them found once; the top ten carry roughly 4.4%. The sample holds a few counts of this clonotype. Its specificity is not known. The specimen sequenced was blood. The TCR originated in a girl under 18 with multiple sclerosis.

This CDR3 reads CASSLRRGGTYNEQFF. CDR3 nucleotides: TGTGCCAGCAGTTTACGGCGGGGGGGAACATACAATGAGCAGTTCTTC. The chain recombines TRBV12-3 or TRBV12-4 with TRBJ2-1, with 9 bases that match TRBD2. This CDR3 comprises 16 residues. The junction had 6 bases not matched to a gene; V was cut back by 2 bases and J by 4 bases.